What follows are 32 T cell receptor beta chains derived from one specimen sequenced in a study of cytomegalovirus exposure and HLA in healthy donors. Amplification used 60 Vbeta primers and 13 Jbeta primers. The table came from immunoSEQ multiplex PCR; TCRdb's copy has only in-frame clones and leaves some out. The sample contains 210,000 or so clones, approximately 84% of which appear only once. Sequences were obtained from PBMCs. Receptors originate from a woman aged 35 to 49 in good health and CMV-seronegative.

The rearrangement uses TRBV19 and TRBJ1-5; D gene ambiguous. The CDR3 is made up of 13 amino acids. Trimming shortened V by 3 bases and J by 5 bases, and 8 bases separated the two germline ends. Looked up from germline, CDR1 is LNHDA and CDR2 is SQIVND (reference sequence). CDR3 nucleotides: TGTGCCAGTAGTATCGGGGAACATCAGCCCCAGCATTTT. It codes for CASSIGEHQPQHF. The variable domain in full, with the rest retrieved from reference TRBV19 and TRBJ1-5, is DGGITQSPKYLFRKEGQNVTLSCEQNLNHDAMYWYRQDPGQGLRLIYYSQIVNDFQKGDIAEGYSVSREKKESFPLTVTSAQKNPTAFYLCASSIGEHQPQHFGDGTRLSIL.

The chain recombines TRBV29-1 with TRBJ2-3; 11 nucleotides match TRBD2. V dropped 3 bases and J dropped 5; count of bases not matched to a gene: 4. Per germline, CDR1 SQVTM and CDR2 ANQGSEA. The CDR3 has 14 amino acids. CDR3 in DNA: TGCAGCGTTGACATCACTAGCGGGGGAGATACGCAGTATTTT. It specifies CSVDITSGGDTQYF.

This sequence joins TRBV5-6 and TRBJ2-7; D is unclear. V lost 5 bases and J lost 2, with 17 bases in between. This CDR3 is 15 amino acids long. The germline V gene has CDR1 SGHDT and CDR2 YYEEEE. CDR3 nucleotide sequence: TGTGCCAGCAGTGGGCTGACGGCGTTCGCCTACGAGCAGTACTTC. It yields the protein CASSGLTAFAYEQYF. Full variable domain (remainder filled in from reference TRBV5-6 and TRBJ2-7): DAGVTQSPTHLIKTRGQQVTLRCSPKSGHDTVSWYQQALGQGPQFIFQYYEEEERQRGNFPDRFSGHQFPNYSSELNVNALLLGDSALYLCASSGLTAFAYEQYFGPGTRLTVT.

This chain joins TRBV5-6 and TRBJ2-3; 9 bases match TRBD2. V lost 0 bases and J lost 7; bases outside the gene matches: 12. The CDR3 spans 17 residues. Germline assignment: CDR1 SGHDT and CDR2 YYEEEE. The CDR3 DNA reads TGTGCCAGCAGCTTGGGGGGGCAGGGACTAGCCTTGAATACGCAGTATTTT. Translation gives CASSLGGQGLALNTQYF.

The chain recombines TRBV5-8 with TRBJ2-7, with TRBD1 as a possible D gene (7 bases). Germline V lookup: CDR1 SGHTS, CDR2 YDEGEE. The CDR3 is made up of 15 amino acids. V was trimmed by 0 bases and J by 11 bases, leaving 21 bases between them. The CDR3 sequence: CASSLGGLTRGEKYF. The DNA of the CDR3 is TGTGCCAGCAGCTTGGGCGGCCTTACCAGGGGGGAGAAGTACTTC.

V is TRBV28 and J is TRBJ1-5; D may be TRBD1 (5 bases). This CDR3 has 18 residues. Deletions cut 8 bases from V and 2 bases from J, with 25 bases between. Germline-derived CDR1 and CDR2 are MDHEN and SYDVKM. The CDR3 loop reads CASRFTLAGTPGNQPQHF. CDR3 nucleotides: TGTGCCAGCCGATTCACCTTGGCGGGGACCCCGGGCAATCAGCCCCAGCATTTT.

The chain is built from TRBV2 and TRBJ1-1, with TRBD1 matching 7 bases. The V segment lost 8 bases and the J segment 2 bases; nucleotides outside the gene matches: 5. The CDR3 has 13 amino acids. In germline, CDR1 is SNHLY, CDR2 FYNNEI. In nucleotides, the CDR3 is TGTGCCAGCGGGGGACAGCCAAACACTGAAGCTTTCTTT. Amino acid sequence: CASGGQPNTEAFF.

This clone was found once. V gene TRBV4-3 combines with J gene TRBJ2-7, with D perhaps TRBD1 (5 bases). Germline lookup yields CDR1 LGHNA and CDR2 YSLEER. The CDR3 runs to 18 residues. Trimming pared 1 base from V and 2 bases from J, leaving 21 bases between. The CDR3 DNA reads as TGCGCCAGCAGCCAAGGACCCCTTCTCCAGGGTTTTACCTACGAGCAGTACTTC. Amino acids: CASSQGPLLQGFTYEQYF.

This chain links TRBV2 with TRBJ2-3, with D tentatively TRBD1 (6 bases). Germline CDR1 reads SNHLY; CDR2 reads FYNNEI. This CDR3 has 16 amino acids. V lost 2 bases and J 0 bases, leaving 12 bases between the germline ends. The CDR3 bases are TGTGCCAGCAGTGAATCCGGGCAGGGGAGCACAGATACGCAGTATTTT. Encoded protein: CASSESGQGSTDTQYF.

The chain recombines TRBV7-3 with TRBJ2-2; 8 bases line up with TRBD2. The ends lost 4 bases at V and 10 bases at J; junction bases unmatched: 17. This CDR3 has 17 amino acids. CDR1 and CDR2 (germline): SGHTA, FQGTGA. In nucleotides, the CDR3 is TGTGCCAGCAGCTCCCTGGGAGCGGGGGCCTCATTTCAGGAGCTGTTTTTT. It translates to CASSSLGAGASFQELFF.

This chain uses TRBV28 with TRBJ2-5; 11 bases fit TRBD2. Germline CDR1 MDHEN, CDR2 SYDVKM. V shed 5 bases and J 5 bases; nucleotides not matched to a gene: 10. The CDR3 length is 16 residues. In DNA form, the CDR3 reads TGTGCCAGCAGTCGAATAGCGGGGGGGGCGCTGGAGACCCAGTACTTC. This sequence encodes CASSRIAGGALETQYF.

This clone came up a few times. The gene calls are TRBV6-1 and TRBJ2-7, with D hard to call. From germline, CDR1 is MNHNS and CDR2 SASEGT. Between the trimmed V and J ends, which lost 4 bases and 1 base, there was a span of 5 bases. The CDR3 length is 12 residues. The CDR3 region is CASSAVSYEQYF. CDR3 sequence (DNA): TGTGCCAGCAGTGCTGTTTCCTACGAGCAGTACTTC.

The genes are TRBV7-8 and TRBJ1-4, with D possibly being TRBD1 (5 bases). Between the trimmed V and J ends, which lost 5 bases and 5 bases, there was a span of 18 bases. This CDR3 has 16 amino acids. CDR1 is SGHVS, CDR2 FQNEAQ, per germline. Here the CDR3 reads CASSIPGQGLNEKLFF. In nucleotides, the CDR3 is TGTGCCAGCAGCATCCCAGGCCAGGGTTTGAATGAAAAACTGTTTTTT.

CDR3 sequence (DNA): TGTGCCAGCCGGTACACCAGGGGTGGCTACACCTTC. Protein: CASRYTRGGYTF. The V call is TRBV27, the J call TRBJ1-2; D perhaps matches TRBD1 (6 bases). The CDR3 is 12 amino acids. Trimming pared 8 bases from V and 7 bases from J, leaving 14 bases between. Looked up from germline, CDR1 is MNHEY and CDR2 is SMNVEV (reference sequence).

The chain's CDR3 is CASSDAGYTEAFF. Written as DNA, the CDR3 is TGCGCCAGCAGCGACGCAGGGTACACTGAAGCTTTCTTT. The rearrangement uses TRBV5-1 and TRBJ1-1; possible D gene TRBD1, 5 bases. Between the trimmed V and J ends, which lost 4 bases and 3 bases, there was a span of 10 bases. CDR3 length: 13 amino acids. The germline V gene encodes CDR1 SGHRS and CDR2 YFSETQ.

The chain recombines TRBV4-1 with TRBJ2-5; D unresolved. Trimming cost V 2 bases and J 7 bases, with 5 bases left between them. CDR3 length equals 11 residues. In germline, CDR1 is MGHRA, CDR2 YSYEKL. The CDR3 region is CASSQLGTQYF. CDR3 in DNA: TGCGCCAGCAGCCAACTCGGGACCCAGTACTTC.

The chain links TRBV19 to TRBJ2-7, with 8 nucleotides matching TRBD2. Germline lookup yields CDR1 LNHDA and CDR2 SQIVND (reference sequence). The CDR3 covers 14 residues. V dropped 7 bases and J dropped 2; count of bases not matched to a gene: 7. CDR3 in amino acids: CASNLGGGPYEQYF. CDR3 coding DNA: TGTGCCAGTAATCTTGGCGGGGGGCCCTACGAGCAGTACTTC.

The rearrangement uses TRBV19 and TRBJ2-3; 9 bases match TRBD1. Germline V CDR1 and CDR2: LNHDA, SQIVND (reference sequence). The CDR3 length is 16 residues. The CDR3 region is CAASSSGQGLTDTQYF. The CDR3 DNA reads as TGTGCAGCCTCCTCCTCGGGACAGGGCCTCACAGATACGCAGTATTTT.

This chain uses TRBV4-1 with TRBJ2-3, with D tentatively TRBD1 (5 bases). Trimming shortened V by 0 bases and J by 1 base, and 11 bases separated the two germline ends. The length of the CDR3 is 16 residues. Germline V CDR1 and CDR2: MGHRA, YSYEKL. The CDR3 region is CASSQESDIGTDTQYF. As DNA, the CDR3 is TGCGCCAGCAGCCAAGAGTCGGACATCGGCACAGATACGCAGTATTTT.

The rearrangement joins TRBV28 to TRBJ1-2; 7 nucleotides match TRBD1. The V segment lost 6 bases and the J segment 2 bases; nucleotides outside the gene matches: 3. Germline CDR1 and CDR2: MDHEN and SYDVKM. The CDR3 is 13 amino acids. For the CDR3, the DNA is TGTGCCAGCAGCCCCAGGGGGAACTATGGCTACACCTTC. Translated: CASSPRGNYGYTF.

This clone has just a few counts. The chain joins TRBV14 to TRBJ1-1; D unclear. This CDR3 region has 15 residues. V was pared by 3 bases and J by 2 bases, with 13 bases between. Per germline, CDR1 SGHDN and CDR2 FVKESK. The CDR3 DNA sequence: TGTGCCAGCAGCCATCTCGGTGCTTTTAACACTGAAGCTTTCTTT. This translates into CASSHLGAFNTEAFF.

The chain has TRBV7-9 and TRBJ1-2; 10 bases line up with TRBD1. The germline V gene encodes CDR1 SEHNR and CDR2 FQNEAQ (reference sequence). This CDR3 contains 14 residues. Trimming took 11 bases from V and 8 from J; bases not matched to a gene: 14. DNA of the CDR3: TGTGCCGGAGGCAGCGGGACAGGGGTTTACGGCTACACCTTC. Translating it yields CAGGSGTGVYGYTF.

This chain links TRBV30 with TRBJ1-1, with D unresolved. Trimming shortened V by 3 bases and J by 1 base, and 12 bases separated the two germline ends. CDR1 is GTSNPN and CDR2 is SVGIG in the germline V gene (reference sequence). The CDR3 extends over 14 amino acids. CDR3 in DNA: TGTGCCTGGAGCGGACTCCTAAGGAACACTGAAGCTTTCTTT. Its translation is CAWSGLLRNTEAFF.

This clone came up a few times. The CDR3 reads CASSPSGTEAFF. In nucleotides, the CDR3 is TGTGCCAGCTCACCCTCGGGCACTGAAGCTTTCTTT. The genes are TRBV18 and TRBJ1-1; D unclear. Trimming shortened V by 3 bases and J by 4 bases, and 6 bases separated the two germline ends. This CDR3 comprises 12 residues. The V gene's germline CDR1 is KGHSH and CDR2 LQKENI.

The rearrangement joins TRBV7-8 to TRBJ2-1; perhaps TRBD2 as D (7 bases). Trimming removed 1 base from V and 3 bases from J, with 13 bases in between. The germline gives CDR1 SGHVS, CDR2 FQNEAQ. The CDR3 extends over 16 amino acids. CDR3 in amino acids: CASSLGRGGDYNEQFF. In nucleotides, the CDR3 is TGTGCCAGCAGCTTAGGGCGCGGGGGCGACTACAATGAGCAGTTCTTC.

The gene calls are TRBV30 and TRBJ2-1, with D hard to call. The germline CDR1 and CDR2 sequences are GTSNPN and SVGIG (reference sequence). Trimming stripped 0 bases from V and 7 bases from J, with 7 bases between. The CDR3 runs to 12 residues. The CDR3 loop is CAWSVGQNEQFF. The CDR3 bases are TGTGCCTGGAGTGTTGGGCAGAATGAGCAGTTCTTC.

This clone appeared once. The chain combines TRBV6-5 with TRBJ1-1, with a weak D call TRBD1 (5 bases). Germline V gives CDR1 MNHEY, CDR2 SVGAGI. CDR3 size: 15 residues. V was shortened by 0 bases and J by 4 bases, with 12 bases between the two germline ends. Written as DNA, the CDR3 is TGTGCCAGCAGTTACTCGGTTGAAAGGGGCACTGAAGCTTTCTTT. Translation: CASSYSVERGTEAFF.

The V gene is TRBV10-3, the J gene TRBJ1-5; D remains unclear. This CDR3 region has 13 residues. Trimming left V 6 bases short and J 5 bases short, with 11 bases between. Per the germline V gene, CDR1 is ENHRY and CDR2 is SYGVKD. CDR3 sequence reads: CAISPGIHQPQHF. In DNA form, the CDR3 reads TGTGCCATCAGCCCCGGGATACATCAGCCCCAGCATTTT.

This clone was observed a handful of times. This chain links TRBV4-1 with TRBJ2-1; no definite D call. From germline, CDR1 is MGHRA and CDR2 YSYEKL. The V gene lost 0 bases and the J gene lost 13 bases, with 10 bases spanning the gap. The CDR3 has 12 residues. The CDR3 bases are TGCGCCAGCAGCCAAGAAACATCACGCCAGTTCTTC. It is translated as CASSQETSRQFF.

This clone appeared a single time. The rearrangement uses TRBV7-9 and TRBJ2-5, with D perhaps matching TRBD1 (6 bases). The V and J ends lost 1 base and 0 bases respectively, with 15 bases between them. Germline assignment: CDR1 SEHNR and CDR2 FQNEAQ (reference sequence). The CDR3 runs to 17 residues. The CDR3 loop is CASSLGRGRGDQETQYF. In nucleotides, the CDR3 is TGTGCCAGCAGCTTAGGAAGAGGCAGGGGCGACCAAGAGACCCAGTACTTC.

This chain links TRBV19 with TRBJ1-4; maybe TRBD1 (5 bases). The germline V and J ends were trimmed by 4 bases and 5 bases, with 14 bases remaining between them. The germline V gene has CDR1 LNHDA and CDR2 SQIVND (reference sequence). The CDR3 is made up of 15 amino acids. CDR3 nucleotides: TGTGCCAGTAGTACGGCCCGGGGGGGAAATGAAAAACTGTTTTTT. Amino acid sequence: CASSTARGGNEKLFF.

This clone was recorded only once. The chain combines TRBV5-1 with TRBJ2-2; 7 bases fit TRBD1. The germline gives CDR1 SGHRS, CDR2 YFSETQ. V was pared by 4 bases and J by 5 bases, with 11 bases of the junction left unmatched. The CDR3 extends over 16 amino acids. The CDR3 nucleotides are TGCGCCAGCAGCCGAGAAGGGGGCTGGAGGACCGGGGAGCTGTTTTTT. This codes for CASSREGGWRTGELFF.